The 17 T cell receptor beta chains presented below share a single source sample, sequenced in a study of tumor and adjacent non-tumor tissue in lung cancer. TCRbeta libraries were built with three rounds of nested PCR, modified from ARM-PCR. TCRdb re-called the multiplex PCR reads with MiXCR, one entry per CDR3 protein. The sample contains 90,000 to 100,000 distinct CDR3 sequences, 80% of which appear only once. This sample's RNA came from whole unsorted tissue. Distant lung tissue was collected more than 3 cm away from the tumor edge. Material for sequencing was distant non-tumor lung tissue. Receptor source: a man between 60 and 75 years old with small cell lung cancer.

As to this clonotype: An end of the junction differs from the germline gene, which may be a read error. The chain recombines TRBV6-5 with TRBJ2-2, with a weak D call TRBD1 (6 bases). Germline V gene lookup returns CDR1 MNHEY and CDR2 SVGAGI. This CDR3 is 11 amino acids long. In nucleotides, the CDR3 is TGTGCCAACAGGGTAACCGGGGAGCTTTTTTTT. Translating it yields CANRVTGELFF.

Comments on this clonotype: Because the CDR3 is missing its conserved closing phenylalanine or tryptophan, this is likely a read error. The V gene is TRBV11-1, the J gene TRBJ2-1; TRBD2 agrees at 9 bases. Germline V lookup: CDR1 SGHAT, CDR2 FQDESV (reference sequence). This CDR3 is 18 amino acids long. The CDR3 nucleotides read TGCGCCAGCAGCTCAGAATCGAGGACTAGCGTGAGTGATAATGAGCAGTTCTCC. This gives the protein CASSSESRTSVSDNEQFS.

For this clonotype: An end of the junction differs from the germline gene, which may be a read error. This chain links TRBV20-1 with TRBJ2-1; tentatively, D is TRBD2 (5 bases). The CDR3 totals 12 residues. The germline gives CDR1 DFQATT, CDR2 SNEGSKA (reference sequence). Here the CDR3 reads CSAPRGYNERFF. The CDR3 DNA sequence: TGCAGTGCTCCGAGAGGGTACAATGAGCGGTTCTTC.

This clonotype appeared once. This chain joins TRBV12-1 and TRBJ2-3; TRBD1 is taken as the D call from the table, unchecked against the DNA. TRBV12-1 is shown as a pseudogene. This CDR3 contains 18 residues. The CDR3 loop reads CANNFAQTGYRLTDTQYF. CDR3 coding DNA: TGTGCCAACAACTTTGCCCAGACAGGGTATCGTCTCACAGATACGCAGTATTTT.

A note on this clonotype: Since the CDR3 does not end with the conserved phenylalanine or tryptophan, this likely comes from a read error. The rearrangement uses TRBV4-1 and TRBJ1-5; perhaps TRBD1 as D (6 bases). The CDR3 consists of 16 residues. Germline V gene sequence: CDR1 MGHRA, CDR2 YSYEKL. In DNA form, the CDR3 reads TGCGCCAGCAACCAAGATCGGGGGCGGAGCAATCAGCCCCAGCATTCT. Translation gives CASNQDRGRSNQPQHS.

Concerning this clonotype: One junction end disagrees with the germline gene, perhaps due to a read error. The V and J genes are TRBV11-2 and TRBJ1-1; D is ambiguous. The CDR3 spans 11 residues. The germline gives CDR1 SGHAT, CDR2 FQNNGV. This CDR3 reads CSRSLNTEAFF. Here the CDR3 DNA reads TGTTCCAGGAGCTTAAACACTGAAGCTTTCTTT. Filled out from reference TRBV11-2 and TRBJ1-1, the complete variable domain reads EAGVAQSPRYKIIEKRQSVAFWCNPISGHATLYWYQQILGQGPKLLIQFQNNGVVDDSQLPKDRFSAERLKGVDSTLKIQPAKLEDSAVYLCSRSLNTEAFFGQGTRLTVV.

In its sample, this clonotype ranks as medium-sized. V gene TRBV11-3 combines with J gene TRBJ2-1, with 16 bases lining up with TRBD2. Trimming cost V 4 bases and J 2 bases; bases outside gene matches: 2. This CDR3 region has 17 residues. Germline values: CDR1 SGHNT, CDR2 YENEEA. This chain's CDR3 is CASSSGLAGGPYNEQFF. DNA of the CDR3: TGTGCCAGCAGCTCGGGACTAGCGGGAGGGCCCTACAATGAGCAGTTCTTC.

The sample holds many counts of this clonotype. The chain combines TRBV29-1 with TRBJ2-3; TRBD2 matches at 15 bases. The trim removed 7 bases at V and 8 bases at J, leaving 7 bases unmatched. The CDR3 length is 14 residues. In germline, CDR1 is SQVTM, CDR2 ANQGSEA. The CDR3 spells CSAQPGLAGGTQYF. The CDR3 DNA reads TGCAGCGCCCAACCGGGACTAGCGGGAGGTACGCAGTATTTT.

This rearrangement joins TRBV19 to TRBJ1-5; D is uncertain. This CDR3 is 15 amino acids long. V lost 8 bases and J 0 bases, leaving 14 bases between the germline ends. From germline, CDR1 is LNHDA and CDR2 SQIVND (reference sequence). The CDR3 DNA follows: TGTGCCAGTGGTTGGTCAGCGTATAGCAATCAGCCCCAGCATTTT. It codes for CASGWSAYSNQPQHF.

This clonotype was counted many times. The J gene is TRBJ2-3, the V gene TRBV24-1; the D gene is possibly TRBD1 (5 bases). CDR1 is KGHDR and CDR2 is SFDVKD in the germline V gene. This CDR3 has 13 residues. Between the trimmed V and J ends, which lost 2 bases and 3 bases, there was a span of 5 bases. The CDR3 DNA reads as TGTGCCACCAGTGATTCAGGGACAGATACGCAGTATTTT. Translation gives CATSDSGTDTQYF.

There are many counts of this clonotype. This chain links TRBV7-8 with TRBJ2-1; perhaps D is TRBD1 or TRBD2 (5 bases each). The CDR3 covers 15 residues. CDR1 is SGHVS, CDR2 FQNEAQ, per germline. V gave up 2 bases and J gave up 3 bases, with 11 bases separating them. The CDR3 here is CASSLPGRNYNEQFF. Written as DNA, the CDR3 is TGTGCCAGCAGCTTACCGGGGCGCAACTACAATGAGCAGTTCTTC. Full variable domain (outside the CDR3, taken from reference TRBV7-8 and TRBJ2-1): GAGVSQSPRYKVAKRGQDVALRCDPISGHVSLFWYQQALGQGPEFLTYFQNEAQLDKSGLPSDRFFAERPEGSVSTLKIQRTQQEDSAVYLCASSLPGRNYNEQFFGPGTRLTVL.

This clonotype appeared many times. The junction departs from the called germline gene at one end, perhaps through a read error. The CDR3 sequence is CASSLAGGYYNEQFF. In nucleotides, the CDR3 is TGTGCCAGCAGCCTAGCAGGGGGCTACTACAATGAGCAGTTCTTC. V is TRBV7-8 and J is TRBJ2-1; the match to TRBD1 covers 8 bases. This CDR3 has 15 amino acids. Germline V gene data show CDR1 as SGHVS and CDR2 as FQNEAQ.

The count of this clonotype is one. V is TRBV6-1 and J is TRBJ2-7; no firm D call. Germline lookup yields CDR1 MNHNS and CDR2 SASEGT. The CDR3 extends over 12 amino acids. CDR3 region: CARSEKVYEQYV. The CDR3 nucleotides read TGTGCCAGAAGTGAAAAGGTATACGAGCAGTACGTC.

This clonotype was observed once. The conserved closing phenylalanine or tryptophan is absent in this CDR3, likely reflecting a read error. The CDR3 DNA is TGCGCCTGCATCCAAGAAGATAGCGGGAGATTAAAAACCTACGAGCAGTACTAC. This gives the protein CACIQEDSGRLKTYEQYY. The chain combines TRBV4-1 with TRBJ2-7, with 9 bases that match TRBD2. V shed 11 bases and J 2 bases; nucleotides not matched to a gene: 22. CDR1 MGHRA and CDR2 YSYEKL come from the germline V gene. The CDR3 has 18 residues.

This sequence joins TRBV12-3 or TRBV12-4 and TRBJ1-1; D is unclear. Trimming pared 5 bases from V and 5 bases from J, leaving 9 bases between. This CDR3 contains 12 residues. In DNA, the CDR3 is TGTGCCAGCAGTCTCCATGGGACTGAAGCTTTCTTT. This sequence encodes CASSLHGTEAFF.

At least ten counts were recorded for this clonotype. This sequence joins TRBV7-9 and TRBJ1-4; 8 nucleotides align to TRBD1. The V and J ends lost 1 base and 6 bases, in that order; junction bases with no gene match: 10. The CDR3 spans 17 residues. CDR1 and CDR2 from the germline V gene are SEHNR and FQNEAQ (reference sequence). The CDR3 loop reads CASSLDFRDRSYEKLFF. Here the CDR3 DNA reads TGTGCCAGCAGCTTAGATTTCCGGGACAGGTCCTATGAAAAACTGTTTTTT.

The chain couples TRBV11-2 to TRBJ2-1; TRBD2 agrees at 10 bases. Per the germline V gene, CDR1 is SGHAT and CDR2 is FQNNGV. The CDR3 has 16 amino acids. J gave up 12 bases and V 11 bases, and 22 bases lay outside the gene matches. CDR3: CAGSGSAGGPTSGQFF. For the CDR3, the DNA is TGTGCCGGTAGCGGTTCAGCGGGAGGGCCCACCTCTGGGCAGTTCTTC.